The 17 T cell receptor beta chains presented below share a single source sample, sequenced in a study of CD8+ T cells in alopecia areata listed by TCRdb under 2018. The intended sense of this specimen's treatment or condition label: oral pan-JAK inhibitor, 5-10 mg twice daily. Libraries were built with the immunoSEQ multiplex PCR assay. RNA was extracted from all samples and reverse transcribed into cDNA, which served as template for TCR sequencing. Drawn from immuneACCESS, this table holds only the in-frame rearrangements with V and J called that TCRdb kept. Clones are partly lost; checked studies trace under half to an unresolved V gene and leave the rest unexplained. The sample contains fewer than 110,000 clones, 55% to 75% of them found a single time. The leading ten clones occupy about 17% of the sample. The material sequenced was CD8+ T cells sorted from blood, taken at roughly week 55, from a patient treated with tofacitinib. Receptor source: a human donor with alopecia areata.

This clone was found once. In the same sample, other DNA sequences code for this CDR3. The V gene is TRBV5-6, the J gene TRBJ1-1; no reliable D call. V was trimmed by 4 bases and J by 8 bases, leaving 12 bases between them. The CDR3 consists of 12 residues. Germline V gene data show CDR1 as SGHDT and CDR2 as YYEEEE. The CDR3 here is CASSLGRTEAFF. The CDR3 DNA reads as TGTGCCAGCAGCCTAGGGCGAACCGAAGCTTTCTTT. Combining the CDR3 with reference TRBV5-6 and TRBJ1-1 gives the whole variable domain DAGVTQSPTHLIKTRGQQVTLRCSPKSGHDTVSWYQQALGQGPQFIFQYYEEEERQRGNFPDRFSGHQFPNYSSELNVNALLLGDSALYLCASSLGRTEAFFGQGTRLTVV.

The CDR3 loop reads CASSQTGGGYGYTF. CDR3 DNA: TGTGCCAGCAGCCAGACAGGAGGGGGATATGGCTACACCTTC. The V gene is TRBV7-9, the J gene TRBJ1-2, with a tentative D call TRBD1 (6 bases). V was cut by 5 bases and J by 5 bases, with 15 bases left in between. CDR1 SEHNR and CDR2 FQNEAQ come from the germline V gene (reference sequence). The CDR3 loop spans 14 amino acids.

This sequence joins TRBV7-2 and TRBJ2-7; D not resolved. The V end was cut by 4 bases, the J end by 3 bases, with 10 bases between. The CDR3 covers 13 residues. Germline CDR1 is SGHTA and CDR2 is FQGNSA. The CDR3 sequence: CASSSRAIYEQYF. Here the CDR3 DNA reads TGTGCCAGCAGCTCCCGGGCGATCTACGAGCAGTACTTC.

The chain couples TRBV7-8 to TRBJ1-2, with a possible D match to TRBD1 (5 bases). V was cut by 1 base and J by 2 bases, with 5 bases left in between. The CDR3 runs to 13 residues. CDR1 and CDR2 from the germline V gene are SGHVS and FQNEAQ. The CDR3 sequence: CASSLGQNYGYTF. CDR3 DNA: TGTGCCAGCAGCTTAGGACAGAACTATGGCTACACCTTC.

V gene TRBV5-6 combines with J gene TRBJ1-5; a weak D match, TRBD1 (5 bases). Per germline, CDR1 SGHDT and CDR2 YYEEEE. The V gene lost 5 bases and the J gene lost 4 bases, with 16 bases spanning the gap. The CDR3 contains 15 residues. CDR3 region: CASSSQGLPNQPQHF. In nucleotides, the CDR3 is TGTGCCAGCAGTTCGCAGGGTCTCCCTAATCAGCCCCAGCATTTT.

The chain couples TRBV20-1 to TRBJ1-1; D ambiguous. The germline V and J ends were trimmed by 4 bases and 3 bases, with 6 bases remaining between them. Germline CDR1 and CDR2: DFQATT and SNEGSKA (reference sequence). The CDR3 consists of 11 residues. The CDR3 DNA sequence: TGCAGTGCTATTGGGGACACTGAAGCTTTCTTT. Its translation is CSAIGDTEAFF.

This chain connects TRBV19 to TRBJ1-6; D not certain. This CDR3 region has 16 residues. With 3 bases removed from V and 0 bases from J, the gap between germline ends came to 9 bases. Germline CDR1 reads LNHDA; CDR2 reads SQIVND (reference sequence). CDR3 coding DNA: TGTGCCAGTAGTATTTCATGGAGCTCCTATAATTCACCCCTCCACTTT. Amino acids: CASSISWSSYNSPLHF. The full variable domain, with the rest looked up from reference TRBV19 and TRBJ1-6, is DGGITQSPKYLFRKEGQNVTLSCEQNLNHDAMYWYRQDPGQGLRLIYYSQIVNDFQKGDIAEGYSVSREKKESFPLTVTSAQKNPTAFYLCASSISWSSYNSPLHFGNGTRLTVT.

The chain uses TRBV5-6 and TRBJ2-2; D gene unclear. Germline CDR1 and CDR2: SGHDT and YYEEEE. CDR3 length: 14 amino acids. V was clipped by 6 bases and J by 0 bases, with 9 bases between them. CDR3 nucleotides: TGTGCCAGCATTTTAGGCTCGAACACCGGGGAGCTGTTTTTT. It codes for CASILGSNTGELFF.

V usage is TRBV30 and J usage is TRBJ2-7, with TRBD1 identical over 7 bases. The length of the CDR3 is 13 residues. J lost 2 bases, V lost 3 bases, and 4 bases had no gene match. The germline CDR1 and CDR2 sequences are GTSNPN and SVGIG (reference sequence). Written as DNA, the CDR3 is TGTGCCTGGAGCCGGGACAGCACCTACGAGCAGTACTTC. Translated, it gives CAWSRDSTYEQYF. Based on the CDR3 plus reference TRBV30 and TRBJ2-7, the full variable domain is SQTIHQWPATLVQPVGSPLSLECTVEGTSNPNLYWYRQAAGRGLQLLFYSVGIGQISSEVPQNLSASRPQDRQFILSSKKLLLSDSGFYLCAWSRDSTYEQYFGPGTRLTVT.

This clone was observed many times. The genes are TRBV15 and TRBJ2-3; the match to TRBD2 covers 7 bases. Trimming at V came to 5 bases and at J to 0 bases, leaving 5 bases not matched to a gene. Per germline, CDR1 LNHNV and CDR2 YYDKDF (reference sequence). CDR3 length: 15 amino acids. DNA for the CDR3: TGTGCCACCAGCCATAGCGGGTCTAGCACAGATACGCAGTATTTT. Its protein is CATSHSGSSTDTQYF.

The V and J genes are TRBV6-4 and TRBJ1-2; D gene unclear. Germline CDR1 is MRHNA and CDR2 is SNTAGT. The CDR3 loop spans 14 amino acids. With 0 bases removed from V and 4 bases from J, the gap between germline ends came to 9 bases. CDR3 in amino acids: CASSDSDSSYGYTF. The CDR3 DNA is TGTGCCAGCAGTGACTCCGACTCTTCCTATGGCTACACCTTC.

CDR3 bases: TGTGCCAGCAGCTCCCTGGATACAGTTCCCTACGAGCAGTACTTC. Protein product: CASSSLDTVPYEQYF. The rearrangement uses TRBV7-9 and TRBJ2-7; D unclear. With 4 bases removed from V and 2 bases from J, the gap between germline ends came to 15 bases. The length of the CDR3 is 15 residues. Germline assignment: CDR1 SEHNR and CDR2 FQNEAQ (reference sequence). The whole variable domain, filled in from reference TRBV7-9 and TRBJ2-7, reads DTGVSQNPRHKITKRGQNVTFRCDPISEHNRLYWYRQTLGQGPEFLTYFQNEAQLEKSRLLSDRFSAERPKGSFSTLEIQRTEQGDSAMYLCASSSLDTVPYEQYFGPGTRLTVT.

The chain employs TRBV4-2 and TRBJ1-6, with unresolved D. V lost 0 bases and J lost 9, with 6 bases in between. Germline V lookup: CDR1 LGHNA, CDR2 YNFKEQ. The CDR3 runs 13 residues. The CDR3 is CASSQDGASPLHF. The CDR3 nucleotides read TGTGCCAGCAGCCAAGACGGAGCTTCACCCCTCCACTTT.

In this sample, this clone turned up a few times. The chain links TRBV5-1 to TRBJ1-2, with 8 bases that match TRBD1. Germline V CDR1 and CDR2: SGHRS, YFSETQ. Unmatched junction bases numbered 4, after V lost 2 bases and J lost 4 bases. The CDR3 contains 14 residues. The DNA for the CDR3 is TGCGCCAGCAGCTTCAATACAGGGGGCTATGGCTACACCTTC. It is translated as CASSFNTGGYGYTF.

The chain carries TRBV6-5 and TRBJ2-2, with a weak D call TRBD2 (5 bases). The CDR3 consists of 11 residues. Germline CDR1 MNHEY, CDR2 SVGAGI. Trimming cost V 9 bases and J 8 bases, with 10 bases left between them. The CDR3 nucleotides are TGTGCCAGTTTCCGGGGAGGGGAGCTGTTTTTT. Residues: CASFRGGELFF.

The chain uses TRBV5-1 and TRBJ2-1; TRBD1 aligns across 7 bases. Germline V CDR1 and CDR2: SGHRS, YFSETQ. CDR3 size: 15 residues. J was trimmed by 4 bases and V by 0 bases; bases with no gene match: 4. The CDR3 coding sequence is TGCGCCAGCAGCTTGGAGGGGACAGCTTACAATGAGCAGTTCTTC. Translation gives CASSLEGTAYNEQFF.

The V call is TRBV6-1, the J call TRBJ2-3; D possibly corresponds to TRBD2 (5 bases). Trimming took 2 bases from V and 6 from J, leaving 21 bases between them. Germline V CDR1 and CDR2: MNHNS, SASEGT. The CDR3 contains 17 residues. Written as DNA, the CDR3 is TGTGCCAGCAGTGAATATCGCTACCCGAGGGTAGTGGATACGCAGTATTTT. Amino acids: CASSEYRYPRVVDTQYF.